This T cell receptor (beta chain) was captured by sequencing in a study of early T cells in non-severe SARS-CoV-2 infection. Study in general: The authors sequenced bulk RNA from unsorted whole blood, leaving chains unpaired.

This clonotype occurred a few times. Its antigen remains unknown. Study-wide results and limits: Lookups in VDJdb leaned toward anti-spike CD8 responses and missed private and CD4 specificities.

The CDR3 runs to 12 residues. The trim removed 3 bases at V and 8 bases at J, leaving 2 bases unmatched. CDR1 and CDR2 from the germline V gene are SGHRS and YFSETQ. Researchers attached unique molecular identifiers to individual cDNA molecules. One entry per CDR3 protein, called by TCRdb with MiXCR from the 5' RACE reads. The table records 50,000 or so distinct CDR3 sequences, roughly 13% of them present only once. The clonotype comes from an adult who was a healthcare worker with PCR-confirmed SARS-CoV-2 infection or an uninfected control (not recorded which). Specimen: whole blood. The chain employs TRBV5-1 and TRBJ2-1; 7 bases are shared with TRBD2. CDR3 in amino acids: CASSYTSDEQFF. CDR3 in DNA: TGCGCCAGCAGCTACACTAGCGATGAGCAGTTCTTC. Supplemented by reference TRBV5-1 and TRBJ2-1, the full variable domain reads KAGVTQTPRYLIKTRGQQVTLSCSPISGHRSVSWYQQTPGQGLQFLFEYFSETQRNKGNFPGRFSGRQFSNSRSEMNVSTLELGDSALYLCASSYTSDEQFFGPGTRLTVL.